Listed below are T cell receptor beta chains from one sample, sequenced in a study of beta chain features in type 1 diabetes. The protocol was immunoSEQ multiplex PCR, while the TCRdb copy is restricted to in-frame clones and leaves out a portion. Among some 660,000 clones listed, over 12% were seen once. Material for sequencing was naive CD4+ T cells from blood. These TCRs come from a young man with type 1 diabetes. CDR3s include the opening cysteine and the closing phenylalanine or tryptophan. D genes are given only for firm matches. Clone size, where shown, is once, few, many, or a class for clones that have expanded.

V: TRBV30
size: NA
J: TRBJ2-7
D: NA
CDR3: CAWSLRGLYEQYF
DNA: TGTGCCTGGAGCCTAAGAGGACTCTACGAGCAGTACTTC

V: TRBV18
size: NA
J: TRBJ2-5
D: NA
CDR3: CASSPPGIGETQYF
DNA: TGTGCCAGCTCACCGCCCGGGATAGGAGAGACCCAGTACTTC

V: TRBV10-1
size: few
J: TRBJ2-7
D: TRBD2
CDR3: CASSSLTSAEQYF
DNA: TGCGCCAGCAGTTCTCTTACTAGCGCCGAGCAGTACTTC

V: TRBV5-1
size: few
J: TRBJ2-1
D: TRBD1
CDR3: CASSLVKGQGNNEQFF
DNA: TGCGCCAGCAGCTTGGTTAAGGGACAGGGGAACAATGAGCAGTTCTTC

V: TRBV2
size: few
J: TRBJ2-5
D: NA
CDR3: CASSEIATQYF
DNA: TGTGCCAGCAGTGAAATCGCGACCCAGTACTTC

V: TRBV5-4
size: NA
J: TRBJ2-2
D: NA
CDR3: CASSLSPGELFF
DNA: TGTGCCAGCAGCTTGTCACCCGGGGAGCTGTTTTTT

V: TRBV5-1
size: NA
J: TRBJ2-1
D: TRBD2
CDR3: CASSTTSGAYNEQFF
DNA: TGCGCCAGCAGCACAACTAGCGGGGCCTACAATGAGCAGTTCTTC

V: TRBV7-9
size: NA
J: TRBJ1-1
D: NA
CDR3: CASRLQGNTEAFF
DNA: TGTGCCAGCAGACTTCAGGGGAACACTGAAGCTTTCTTT

V: TRBV29-1
size: few
J: TRBJ2-3
D: NA
CDR3: CSVEGSSSTDTQYF
DNA: TGCAGCGTCGAGGGGAGTTCTAGCACAGATACGCAGTATTTT

V: TRBV5-1
size: few
J: TRBJ2-1
D: TRBD2
CDR3: CASSFTSGSYNEQFF
DNA: TGCGCCAGCAGCTTCACTAGCGGCTCCTACAATGAGCAGTTCTTC

V: TRBV4-2
size: NA
J: TRBJ1-1
D: NA
CDR3: CASSPISPNTEAFF
DNA: TGTGCCAGCAGCCCCATTAGTCCCAACACTGAAGCTTTCTTT

V: TRBV2
size: few
J: TRBJ2-7
D: NA
CDR3: CASSEQGTLGEQYF
DNA: TGTGCCAGCAGTGAACAGGGAACCCTCGGAGAGCAGTACTTC

V: TRBV7-2
size: NA
J: TRBJ1-5
D: TRBD1
CDR3: CASSLDRDWSLAQHF
DNA: TGTGCCAGCAGCTTGGACAGGGACTGGTCTTTGGCCCAGCATTTT

V: TRBV18
size: NA
J: TRBJ2-1
D: NA
CDR3: CASSPFGPSYNEQFF
DNA: TGTGCCAGCTCACCGTTTGGGCCCTCCTACAATGAGCAGTTCTTC

V: TRBV5-6
size: few
J: TRBJ1-5
D: NA
CDR3: CASSPFGRTNQPQHF
DNA: TGTGCCAGCAGTCCCTTCGGGCGTACGAATCAGCCCCAGCATTTT

V: TRBV5-1
size: NA
J: TRBJ2-3
D: TRBD2
CDR3: CASSLTGTSGARDTQYF
DNA: TGCGCCAGCAGCTTGACCGGGACTAGCGGAGCAAGGGATACGCAGTATTTT

V: TRBV20-1
size: few
J: TRBJ2-7
D: NA
CDR3: CRAGASYEQYF
DNA: TGCAGGGCCGGGGCCTCCTACGAGCAGTACTTC